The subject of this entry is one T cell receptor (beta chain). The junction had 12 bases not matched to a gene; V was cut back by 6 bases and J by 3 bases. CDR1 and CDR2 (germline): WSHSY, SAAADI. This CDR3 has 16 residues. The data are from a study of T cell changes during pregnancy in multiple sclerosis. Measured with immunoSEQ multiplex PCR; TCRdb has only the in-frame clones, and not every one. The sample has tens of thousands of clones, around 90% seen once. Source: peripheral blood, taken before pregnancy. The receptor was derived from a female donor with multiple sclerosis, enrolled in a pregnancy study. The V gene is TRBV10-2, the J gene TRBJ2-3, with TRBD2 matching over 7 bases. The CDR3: CASSPGLSRLTDTQYF. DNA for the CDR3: TGCGCCAGCAGCCCGGGACTATCCCGATTGACAGATACGCAGTATTTT.